This TCR beta chain emerged from a study of shared clonotypes between healthy human individuals. Per germline, CDR1 KGHSH and CDR2 LQKENI. Trimming took off 2 bases at V and 3 bases at J, with 5 bases between the two ends. CDR3 size: 13 residues. Sequencing used immunoSEQ multiplex PCR; TCRdb keeps in-frame clones, though not all of them. In the table there are about 500,000 clones, roughly four fifths of which are singletons. The receptor was derived from a woman aged 40 to 49 in good health. Some clones in this sample may be carry-over from other donors' samples. The gene calls are TRBV18 and TRBJ1-5; no firm D call. The source material was PBMCs. Here the CDR3 reads CASSPGVNQPQHF. The CDR3 DNA sequence: TGTGCCAGCTCACCAGGGGTCAATCAGCCCCAGCATTTT.